This record concerns one T cell receptor beta chain sequence. Original methodology: Scientists estimated how many nucleated cells there were by amplifying reference gene primers. The method was immunoSEQ multiplex PCR; TCRdb's version includes in-frame clones alone and lacks a portion of them. The D gene and trimming were derived from the DNA, and the V and J assignments and clone size from that table. Of under 150,000 clones listed, around 85% were seen once; the top ten hold more than 5%. The data originate from a study of blood T cell repertoires in COVID-19. For the study at large: Sources were T cells, B-cell-depleted T cells, or PBMCs; the material itself was cDNA or gDNA.

The sequence came from a woman aged 55-70 years with COVID-19, enrolled during active disease. Sequencing was performed on peripheral blood.

Written as DNA, the CDR3 is TGTGCCAGCAGCCCAGGGAGGGGCACCGGGGAGCTGTTTTTT. Amino acids: CASSPGRGTGELFF. The rearrangement joins TRBV6-5 to TRBJ2-2; 7 bases fit TRBD2. Germline V lookup: CDR1 MNHEY, CDR2 SVGAGI. The CDR3 is made up of 14 amino acids. V lost 6 bases to trimming and J lost 4 bases; unmatched junction nucleotides: 5.